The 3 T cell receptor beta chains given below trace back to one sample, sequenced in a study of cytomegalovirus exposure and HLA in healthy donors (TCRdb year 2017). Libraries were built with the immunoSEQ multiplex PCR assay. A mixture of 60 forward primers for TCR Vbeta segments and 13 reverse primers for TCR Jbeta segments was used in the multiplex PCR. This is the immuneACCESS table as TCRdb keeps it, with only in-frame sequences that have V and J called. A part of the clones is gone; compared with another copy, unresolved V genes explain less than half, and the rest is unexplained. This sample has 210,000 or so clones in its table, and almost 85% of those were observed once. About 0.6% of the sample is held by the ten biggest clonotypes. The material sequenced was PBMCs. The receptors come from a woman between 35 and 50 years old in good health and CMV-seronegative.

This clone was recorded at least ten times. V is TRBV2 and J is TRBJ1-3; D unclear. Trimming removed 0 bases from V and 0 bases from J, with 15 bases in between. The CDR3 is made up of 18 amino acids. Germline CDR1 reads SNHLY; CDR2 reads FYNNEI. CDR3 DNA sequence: TGTGCCAGCAGTGAAGCGCTTCGGGAGGTTTCCTCTGGAAACACCATATATTTT. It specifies CASSEALREVSSGNTIYF. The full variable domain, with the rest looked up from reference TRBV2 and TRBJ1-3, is EPEVTQTPSHQVTQMGQEVILRCVPISNHLYFYWYRQILGQKVEFLVSFYNNEISEKSEIFDDQFSVERPDGSNFTLKIRSTKLEDSAMYFCASSEALREVSSGNTIYFGEGSWLTVV.

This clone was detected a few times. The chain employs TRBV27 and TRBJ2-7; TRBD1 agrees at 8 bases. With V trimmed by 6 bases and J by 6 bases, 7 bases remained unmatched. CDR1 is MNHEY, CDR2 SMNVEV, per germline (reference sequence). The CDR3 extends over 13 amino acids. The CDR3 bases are TGTGCCAGCAGCTGGACAGGGTCGTCCGAGCAGTACTTC. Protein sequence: CASSWTGSSEQYF.

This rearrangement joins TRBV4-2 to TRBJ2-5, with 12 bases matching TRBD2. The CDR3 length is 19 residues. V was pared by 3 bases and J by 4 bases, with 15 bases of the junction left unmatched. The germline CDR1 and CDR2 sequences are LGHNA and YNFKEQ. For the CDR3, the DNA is TGTGCCAGCAGCCATGGTCACCGGACTAGCGGGGTACTAGGAGAGACCCAGTACTTC. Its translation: CASSHGHRTSGVLGETQYF.